The entry below gives a single TCR beta chain sequence along with its context. Its target is not known. The data belong to a study of T cells in localized non-small cell lung cancer. Whole-study findings and limits: Blood T cell density predicted longer survival; adjacent-lung clonality, shorter. Adjacent lung had a median around 60 of the 100 largest tumor clones. Exceeding tumor, uninvolved adjacent lung had the highest T cell clonality. Sequence data derive from only one tumor region, so heterogeneity remains possible.

CDR1 and CDR2 from the germline V gene are SGHNT and YENEEA. This CDR3 is built from 12 residues. Trimming took off 5 bases at V and 7 bases at J, with 9 bases between the two ends. Method: immunoSEQ multiplex PCR; TCRdb's copy keeps in-frame clones and lacks some. Counted here are more than 100,000 clones, around 89% occurring once; the ten biggest clones make up roughly 1.8%. The receptor was isolated from a female donor of 60 years or more with stage I lung adenocarcinoma. Here the sequenced sample was peripheral blood, taken before any cancer treatment. The chain combines TRBV11-3 with TRBJ2-1; D is undetermined. CDR3 in DNA: TGTGCCAGCAGCGTTAGCAGGAATGAGCAGTTCTTC. Translation gives CASSVSRNEQFF.